The 17 T cell receptor beta chains reported below all come from one sample, sequenced in a study of shared clonotypes between healthy human individuals. The data were produced by immunoSEQ multiplex PCR, yet TCRdb's version contains in-frame clones alone and is incomplete. The sample gives about a million clones, 77% of which show up once; 0.85% to 1% is in the top ten. The specimen sequenced was memory CD4+ T cells from PBMCs. The subset is: CD45RA-negative fraction. The receptors stem from a young man in good health. Some clones in this sample may be carry-over from other donors' samples.

Here the CDR3 DNA reads TGTGCCAGCAGTTACTCCGGGACAGGGGGTCCGCAGCAGTACTTC. It translates to CASSYSGTGGPQQYF. V is TRBV6-5 and J is TRBJ2-7; 11 bases agree with TRBD1. The CDR3 runs 15 residues. J was trimmed by 8 bases and V by 0 bases; bases with no gene match: 6. CDR1 is MNHEY, CDR2 SVGAGI, per germline.

The genes are TRBV5-1 and TRBJ2-1; a weak D match, TRBD1 (6 bases). This CDR3 comprises 15 residues. From germline, CDR1 is SGHRS and CDR2 YFSETQ. The V end lost 0 bases, the J end lost 10 bases, and 17 bases lay between the germline ends. This chain's CDR3 is CASSLEGLGGGEQFF. The CDR3 bases are TGCGCCAGCAGCTTGGAGGGTCTTGGGGGCGGGGAGCAGTTCTTC. Full variable domain (missing parts from reference TRBV5-1 and TRBJ2-1): KAGVTQTPRYLIKTRGQQVTLSCSPISGHRSVSWYQQTPGQGLQFLFEYFSETQRNKGNFPGRFSGRQFSNSRSEMNVSTLELGDSALYLCASSLEGLGGGEQFFGPGTRLTVL.

This clone was seen a few times. The chain links TRBV5-4 to TRBJ2-1; D may match TRBD1 or TRBD2 (6 bases each). V lost 4 bases to trimming and J lost 7 bases, with 24 bases between them. This CDR3 is built from 17 residues. The V gene's germline CDR1 is SGHNT and CDR2 YYREEE (reference sequence). CDR3: CASSAAWGALEGNEQFF. CDR3 bases: TGTGCCAGCAGCGCAGCATGGGGGGCACTCGAAGGTAATGAGCAGTTCTTC.

On this clone itself: Other nucleotide sequences in the sample specify the same CDR3. The chain is built from TRBV5-4 and TRBJ2-5, with 8 bases fitting TRBD1. The CDR3 consists of 16 residues. After removal of 2 bases from V and 1 base from J, the junction contained 7 bases not matched to a gene. Germline V CDR1 and CDR2: SGHNT, YYREEE (reference sequence). This CDR3 reads CASSLVTGGRQETQYF. The DNA for the CDR3 is TGTGCCAGCAGCTTAGTCACAGGGGGACGCCAAGAGACCCAGTACTTC.

The chain has TRBV27 and TRBJ2-7; 8 positions agree with TRBD1. The V gene end was trimmed by 3 bases and the J gene end by 3 bases; junction bases not matched to a gene: 4. Germline CDR1 reads MNHEY; CDR2 reads SMNVEV (reference sequence). The CDR3 contains 14 residues. CDR3 sequence reads: CASSLDRDNYEQYF. CDR3 sequence (DNA): TGTGCCAGCAGTTTGGACAGGGACAACTACGAGCAGTACTTC.

The J gene is TRBJ2-3, the V gene TRBV18; 7 bases are shared with TRBD2. V shed 3 bases, J shed 7 bases, and the junction held 13 bases outside the gene matches. This CDR3 has 16 amino acids. The germline V gene encodes CDR1 KGHSH and CDR2 LQKENI. The DNA for the CDR3 is TGTGCCAGCTCACCTCCGTCTAGCGGACAAGGGTATACGCAGTATTTT. Protein product: CASSPPSSGQGYTQYF.

The chain is built from TRBV5-1 and TRBJ2-7; D ambiguous. Germline CDR1 is SGHRS and CDR2 is YFSETQ. The V and J ends lost 4 bases and 2 bases respectively, with 10 bases between them. This CDR3 comprises 13 residues. The CDR3 sequence: CASSPLRAYEQYF. In DNA form, the CDR3 reads TGCGCCAGCAGCCCACTAAGAGCCTACGAGCAGTACTTC. Together with reference TRBV5-1 and TRBJ2-7, the CDR3 gives the full variable domain: KAGVTQTPRYLIKTRGQQVTLSCSPISGHRSVSWYQQTPGQGLQFLFEYFSETQRNKGNFPGRFSGRQFSNSRSEMNVSTLELGDSALYLCASSPLRAYEQYFGPGTRLTVT.

The J gene is TRBJ1-1, the V gene TRBV21-1; TRBD1 is the table's D call and was not checked against the DNA. TRBV21-1 is designated a pseudogene. The CDR3 has 14 amino acids. CDR3 region: CASSPPTGSTEAFF. Here the CDR3 DNA reads TGTGCCAGCAGCCCCCCGACAGGGTCCACTGAAGCTTTCTTT.

The chain recombines TRBV5-1 with TRBJ2-3; 7 positions agree with TRBD1. In germline, CDR1 is SGHRS, CDR2 YFSETQ. CDR3 length: 16 residues. V was clipped by 0 bases and J by 2 bases; unmatched bases: 6. The CDR3 DNA reads as TGCGCCAGCAGCTTGGTAGGGACAGCCTCCACAGATACGCAGTATTTT. This gives the protein CASSLVGTASTDTQYF.

The rearrangement joins TRBV28 to TRBJ2-1; 14 bases align to TRBD2. The V gene's germline CDR1 is MDHEN and CDR2 SYDVKM. The V gene end was trimmed by 5 bases and the J gene end by 0 bases; junction bases not matched to a gene: 9. CDR3 length equals 19 residues. DNA for the CDR3: TGTGCCAGCAGTCCATCGGGACTAGCGGGAGACTACTCCTACAATGAGCAGTTCTTC. This sequence encodes CASSPSGLAGDYSYNEQFF.

The chain is built from TRBV27 and TRBJ2-3; tentatively, D is TRBD2 (6 bases). Germline CDR1 is MNHEY and CDR2 is SMNVEV (reference sequence). CDR3 length equals 15 residues. V was pared by 5 bases and J by 2 bases, with 14 bases between. CDR3 DNA sequence: TGTGCCAGCAGTCTTACGGGACTTTTCACAGATACGCAGTATTTT. Protein: CASSLTGLFTDTQYF.

CDR3 sequence reads: CASSPLAGGHYEQYF. CDR3 bases: TGTGCCAGCTCACCTCTAGCGGGAGGCCACTACGAGCAGTACTTC. The V call is TRBV18, the J call TRBJ2-7, with 11 bases fitting TRBD2. Looked up from germline, CDR1 is KGHSH and CDR2 is LQKENI. V lost 3 bases and J lost 3; bases outside the gene matches: 4. The CDR3 sequence is 15 residues long.

The chain carries TRBV11-2 and TRBJ1-4; tentatively, D is TRBD1 (6 bases). Germline V CDR1 and CDR2: SGHAT, FQNNGV. CDR3 length: 12 amino acids. Trimming shortened V by 5 bases and J by 11 bases, and 12 bases separated the two germline ends. Written as DNA, the CDR3 is TGTGCCAGCAGCCGACTGACAGGCAAACTGTTTTTT. This gives the protein CASSRLTGKLFF.

V gene TRBV23-1 combines with J gene TRBJ1-3; no firm D call. TRBV23-1 is classed as an ORF, of uncertain function. The length of the CDR3 is 16 residues. The ends were cut back, 1 base at V and 4 bases at J, with 14 bases in the middle. This CDR3 reads CASSQWPQSYGNTIYF. The CDR3 coding sequence is TGCGCCAGCAGTCAATGGCCCCAATCATACGGAAACACCATATATTTT.

This sequence joins TRBV30 and TRBJ1-2, with TRBD1 matching 9 bases. Germline lookup yields CDR1 GTSNPN and CDR2 SVGIG (reference sequence). Trimming removed 2 bases from V and 8 bases from J; junction bases left unmatched: 6. This CDR3 region has 13 residues. The CDR3 DNA reads TGTGCCTGGAGTCCCGGGACAGGGAGCGGCTACACCTTC. This sequence encodes CAWSPGTGSGYTF.

This clone was recorded a few times. The chain uses TRBV10-2 and TRBJ2-5; the match to TRBD1 covers 7 bases. The DNA end is more similar to TRBJ2-7, so the J call may be wrong. The germline V gene encodes CDR1 WSHSY and CDR2 SAAADI. The CDR3 is made up of 15 amino acids. The CDR3 sequence: CASSEGQGDVYEQYF. Here the CDR3 DNA reads TGCGCCAGCAGTGAGGGGCAGGGGGATGTCTACGAGCAGTACTTC.

Comment on this clone: The sample has other DNA sequences that encode this CDR3 too. This chain connects TRBV9 to TRBJ2-3; 10 nucleotides line up with TRBD2. Germline CDR1 SGDLS, CDR2 YYNGEE. The CDR3 is made up of 15 amino acids. Trimming removed 1 base from V and 3 bases from J; junction bases left unmatched: 2. CDR3 protein: CASSVSSGSTDTQYF. DNA of the CDR3: TGTGCCAGCAGCGTATCTAGCGGGAGTACAGATACGCAGTATTTT.